This T cell receptor beta chain appears in the sequencing data of a study of T-cell reconstitution after alpha-beta-depleted transplantation in children. Study-wide results and caveats: Surviving recipient T cells and intrathymic progenitors accounted for some patients' high TCRbeta diversity at day 60. From newly produced T cells came most of the T-cell counts and diversity one year after transplant. Reportedly, alpha-beta T cells present about two months post-transplant originated from several hundred expanded clones of graft origin.

Unique molecular identifiers were used to barcode this TCRbeta library. TCRdb reanalysed the PCR reads using MiXCR and keeps one entry per CDR3 protein. Among around 250,000 distinct CDR3 sequences listed, 20% to 30% were seen once. There are many counts of this clonotype. Its target is not known. This clonotype was sampled from a girl aged 2-10 years with Fanconi anemia, due to receive a stem cell transplant. Sequencing was performed on PBMCs, taken before TCRalphabeta/CD19-depleted stem cell transplant.

The CDR3 reads CSVEENGGEQYF. In nucleotides, the CDR3 is TGCAGCGTTGAAGAAAACGGGGGAGAGCAGTACTTC. This rearrangement joins TRBV29-1 to TRBJ2-7; D is possibly TRBD2 (6 bases). V lost 0 bases to trimming and J lost 7 bases, with 10 bases between them. This CDR3 region has 12 residues. The germline gives CDR1 SQVTM, CDR2 ANQGSEA.